A selection of T cell receptor beta chains follows, all from one sample in a study of blood T cell repertoires in COVID-19. TCRdb's table, derived via immunoSEQ multiplex PCR, lists solely in-frame clones and lacks some. The profile shows about 270,000 clones, 86% of them singletons. Sequenced sample: PBMCs or T cells enriched from blood (not recorded which). The receptors stem from a man between 18 and 29 years old who had recovered from COVID-19. The CDR3 runs from the conserved cysteine through the conserved F or W. A D gene is named only where the DNA matches it firmly.

d_call,j_call,v_call,cdr3_aa
TRBD1,TRBJ2-5,TRBV5-1,CASSQGTGQETQYF
NA,TRBJ1-5,TRBV5-4,CASSFFYAGASNQPQHF
TRBD1,TRBJ2-7,TRBV10-2,CARWDRGVEQYF
NA,TRBJ1-2,TRBV6-5,CASSPSPGVDGYTF
NA,TRBJ2-1,TRBV21-1,CASSKSKASGRARNLKQFF
TRBD2,TRBJ2-3,TRBV2,CASRRGDVTDTQYF
TRBD2,TRBJ2-5,TRBV4-1,CASSLGLARYQETQYF
TRBD2,TRBJ2-1,TRBV2,CASSEGLAGTNEQFF
NA,TRBJ2-7,TRBV2,CASSEAPNSFRDYEQYF
NA,TRBJ2-3,TRBV11-3,CASSLGGADTQYF
TRBD1,TRBJ1-4,TRBV28,CASSYIGQGASTNEKLFF
TRBD1,TRBJ1-1,TRBV5-1,CASSPVGDRGRNTEAFF
NA,TRBJ2-1,TRBV5-1,CASSSTGRNEQFF